These T cell receptor beta chains were read from a single sample in a study of T cell responses to AZD1222 COVID-19 vaccine. Profiled with immunoSEQ multiplex PCR; TCRdb holds only in-frame clones, not every one. The table includes 140,000 to 150,000 clones, roughly nine tenths detected once. The sequences come from peripheral blood, collected on day 0 of AZD1222 vaccination. The receptor source for this set is an adult in good health. CDR3s include the opening cysteine and the closing phenylalanine or tryptophan. Fields, in order: V gene, clone size, D gene, J gene, CDR3 DNA, CDR3 protein. The D gene is left open where the match is weak. Clone size, where shown, is once, few, many, or a class for clones that have expanded.

TRBV5-1,NA,NA,TRBJ2-3,TGCGCCAGCAGCCTGGGACGGACCACAGATACGCAGTATTTT,CASSLGRTTDTQYF
TRBV5-1,once,NA,TRBJ1-2,TGCGCCAGCAGCTTGTACAGGGATGGCTACACCTTC,CASSLYRDGYTF
TRBV10-3,once,NA,TRBJ1-2,TGTGCCACAATAGGGGACGTGGAAAACTATGGCTACACCTTC,CATIGDVENYGYTF
TRBV11-3,NA,NA,TRBJ2-5,TGTGCCAGCAGCAGACGGGACTTACAAGAGACCCAGTACTTC,CASSRRDLQETQYF
TRBV28,NA,NA,TRBJ1-3,TGTGCCAGCAGTCCTCTGGTTAGGGATGGAAACACCATATATTTT,CASSPLVRDGNTIYF
TRBV25-1,NA,NA,TRBJ2-5,TGTGCCAGCAGTGAATACCCAGCTGGAGAGACCCAGTACTTC,CASSEYPAGETQYF
TRBV7-6,NA,NA,TRBJ1-6,TGTGCCAGCAGCTTGGTCGCGGGGGGTTCCTCACCCCTCCACTTT,CASSLVAGGSSPLHF
TRBV7-2,NA,NA,TRBJ2-5,TGTGCCAGCAGCCTAGGAGGCAGCGGCCAAGAGACCCAGTACTTC,CASSLGGSGQETQYF
TRBV19,NA,TRBD1,TRBJ2-7,TGTGCCAGTAGTCCGGGACAGACCTACGAGCAGTACTTC,CASSPGQTYEQYF
TRBV9,NA,TRBD1,TRBJ1-6,TGTGCCAGCAGCACCACCGGGACAGGGGGGTCACCCCTCCACTTT,CASSTTGTGGSPLHF